The 9 T cell receptor beta chains listed next were all sequenced from one sample in a study of Tregs in tolerant kidney transplant recipients. Recipients received nonmyeloablative bone marrow transplants from related graft donors, with transient mixed chimerism. Only in-frame clones appear in the TCRdb table, and some are missing; sequencing was by immunoSEQ multiplex PCR. The sample includes about 64,000 clones, around 87% of them seen just once. This specimen consisted of CD4+ T cells from blood (PBMCs), obtained 6 months after the transplant. These receptors were taken from a human patient who received a combined kidney and bone marrow transplant. The T cells may partly be graft donor cells.

The chain has TRBV7-2 and TRBJ1-1; TRBD1 might be the D (6 bases). CDR1 is SGHTA, CDR2 FQGNSA, per germline. The CDR3 is 16 amino acids. The V end was cut by 1 base, the J end by 3 bases, with 15 bases between. The CDR3 sequence: CASSLGGGRAYTEAFF. Here the CDR3 DNA reads TGTGCCAGCAGCTTAGGCGGGGGGCGGGCGTACACTGAAGCTTTCTTT.

V gene TRBV5-1 combines with J gene TRBJ1-2, with 7 positions matching TRBD1. V was clipped by 10 bases and J by 0 bases; unmatched bases: 6. This CDR3 has 13 residues. Per germline, CDR1 SGHRS and CDR2 YFSETQ. The CDR3 nucleotides read TGCGCCTCTCGCCAGGGGGCTAACTATGGCTACACCTTC. It translates to CASRQGANYGYTF. The full variable domain, rest sourced from reference TRBV5-1 and TRBJ1-2, is KAGVTQTPRYLIKTRGQQVTLSCSPISGHRSVSWYQQTPGQGLQFLFEYFSETQRNKGNFPGRFSGRQFSNSRSEMNVSTLELGDSALYLCASRQGANYGYTFGSGTRLTVV.

This chain connects TRBV4-3 to TRBJ2-3; TRBD2 might be the D (5 bases). The CDR3 extends over 16 amino acids. V lost 0 bases and J 1 base, leaving 11 bases between the germline ends. CDR1 is LGHNA and CDR2 is YSLEER in the germline V gene. The CDR3 region is CASSQDMEEGTDTQYF. CDR3 in DNA: TGCGCCAGCAGCCAAGATATGGAGGAAGGCACAGATACGCAGTATTTT.

The chain joins TRBV4-1 to TRBJ1-2; D remains ambiguous. Trimming shortened V by 4 bases and J by 3 bases, and 9 bases separated the two germline ends. The CDR3 extends over 13 amino acids. CDR1 MGHRA and CDR2 YSYEKL come from the germline V gene. In DNA form, the CDR3 reads TGCGCCAGCAGCCGAAATGTAGACTATGGCTACACCTTC. Protein product: CASSRNVDYGYTF.

The J gene is TRBJ2-5, the V gene TRBV5-5; D may be TRBD2 (6 bases). V dropped 3 bases and J dropped 3 bases, with 9 bases sitting between them. CDR3 size: 13 residues. CDR1 and CDR2 (germline): SGHKS, YYEKEE (reference sequence). CDR3 amino acids: CASSSGTEETQYF. In DNA form, the CDR3 reads TGTGCCAGCAGCTCCGGGACTGAAGAGACCCAGTACTTC.

V is TRBV10-3 and J is TRBJ2-6; no clear D gene. Germline V gene sequence: CDR1 ENHRY, CDR2 SYGVKD. V was clipped by 5 bases and J by 1 base, with 6 bases between them. There are 14 residues in the CDR3. The CDR3 DNA reads TGTGCCATCAGTCTGGCATCTGGGGCCAACGTCCTGACTTTC. Protein sequence: CAISLASGANVLTF.

The gene calls are TRBV18 and TRBJ1-5, with D possibly matching TRBD1 (6 bases). V dropped 2 bases and J dropped 0 bases, with 14 bases sitting between them. Germline-derived CDR1 and CDR2 are KGHSH and LQKENI. The CDR3 has 17 residues. This CDR3 reads CASSPGQKKNSNQPQHF. CDR3 nucleotide sequence: TGTGCCAGCTCACCAGGACAGAAAAAGAATAGCAATCAGCCCCAGCATTTT.

The rearrangement links TRBV18 to TRBJ1-1; 7 bases are a match to TRBD1. V was clipped by 6 bases and J by 1 base; unmatched bases: 14. The CDR3 runs 17 residues. Germline CDR1 reads KGHSH; CDR2 reads LQKENI. The CDR3 region has the DNA TGTGCCAGCTCCCCAAACCTACAGGGGTTTCAGAACACTGAAGCTTTCTTT. Translating it yields CASSPNLQGFQNTEAFF.

V is TRBV9 and J is TRBJ1-2; 7 bases align to TRBD1. Germline lookup yields CDR1 SGDLS and CDR2 YYNGEE. The CDR3 runs 14 residues. J lost 3 bases, V lost 0 bases, and 2 bases had no gene match. DNA of the CDR3: TGTGCCAGCAGCGTAGACACAGGGGACTATGGCTACACCTTC. It translates to CASSVDTGDYGYTF.